What follows is one T cell receptor beta chain and its context. Per the study methods: Researchers report that nucleated cell counts were estimated from reference gene primer amplification. TCRdb's table, derived via immunoSEQ multiplex PCR, lists solely in-frame clones and lacks some. D and trimming come from the DNA, and the V and J calls and clone size come from that table. The sample contains about 160,000 clones, under 95% of which appear only once. The data originate from a study of blood T cell repertoires in COVID-19. For the study at large: The United States, Italy and Spain were the sources of the acute and convalescent COVID-19 samples.

J gave up 0 bases and V 2 bases, and 4 bases lay outside the gene matches. There are 15 residues in the CDR3. Germline lookup yields CDR1 SGHVS and CDR2 FNYEAQ. The sequence was collected from a man between 60 and 75 years old with active or convalescent COVID-19. The chain combines TRBV7-6 with TRBJ2-7; 7 positions agree with TRBD1. The specimen sequenced was peripheral blood. The CDR3 sequence: CASSLTGDRSYEQYF. DNA for the CDR3: TGTGCCAGCAGCTTAACAGGGGATCGCTCCTACGAGCAGTACTTC.